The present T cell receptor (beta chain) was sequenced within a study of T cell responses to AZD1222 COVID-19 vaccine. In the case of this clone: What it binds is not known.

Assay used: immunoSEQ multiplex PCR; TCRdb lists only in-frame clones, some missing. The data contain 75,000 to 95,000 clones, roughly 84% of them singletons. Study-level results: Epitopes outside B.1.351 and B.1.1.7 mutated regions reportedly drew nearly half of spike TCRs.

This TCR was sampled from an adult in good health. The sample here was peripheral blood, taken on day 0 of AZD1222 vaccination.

This CDR3 reads CASSYSSGEHEQFF. CDR3 in DNA: TGTGCCAGCAGTTACTCGAGCGGCGAACATGAGCAGTTCTTC. J is TRBJ2-1 and V is TRBV6-2 or TRBV6-3; TRBD2 might be the D (5 bases). Trimming stripped 0 bases from V and 8 bases from J, with 11 bases between. Germline CDR1 and CDR2: MNHEY and SVGEGT. The CDR3 contains 14 residues.